What follows are 3 T cell receptor beta chains derived from one specimen sequenced in a study of blood T cell repertoires in COVID-19. Sequenced by immunoSEQ multiplex PCR; TCRdb stores in-frame clones only, minus some. The sample has under 40,000 clones, about 85% seen once. The specimen was peripheral blood. These receptors were collected from a woman aged 80 or over with active or convalescent COVID-19.

The chain has TRBV19 and TRBJ2-2; 7 nucleotides match TRBD2. Germline assignment: CDR1 LNHDA and CDR2 SQIVND (reference sequence). The CDR3 totals 14 residues. With 5 bases clipped from V and 1 base from J, the junction kept 1 base outside the gene matches. The CDR3 spells CASSAGVNTGELFF. The CDR3 DNA sequence: TGTGCCAGTAGTGCGGGAGTGAACACCGGGGAGCTGTTTTTT.

The rearrangement links TRBV12-3 or TRBV12-4 to TRBJ1-2; D remains unclear. This CDR3 comprises 11 residues. V lost 6 bases to trimming and J lost 3 bases, with 5 bases between them. CDR3 nucleotide sequence: TGTGCCAGCAGATCATACTATGGCTACACCTTC. Protein: CASRSYYGYTF.

This sequence joins TRBV19 and TRBJ1-3; D not resolved. The CDR3 has 13 residues. V lost 8 bases and J 2 bases, leaving 10 bases between the germline ends. CDR1 and CDR2 (germline): LNHDA, SQIVND (reference sequence). The CDR3 sequence: CASGSGPGNTIYF. CDR3 DNA: TGTGCCAGTGGTTCGGGTCCTGGAAACACCATATATTTT.